The clone carrying this T cell receptor beta chain was found once. The sample originates from a study of control samples from healthy donors and cancer patients. Between the trimmed V and J ends, which lost 0 bases and 5 bases, there was a span of 7 bases. This CDR3 is built from 13 residues. Per germline, CDR1 MNHEY and CDR2 SVGAGI. TCRdb's table, derived via immunoSEQ multiplex PCR, lists solely in-frame clones and lacks some. The sample contains around 100,000 clones, 90% of which appear only once. Input material: blood. This chain connects TRBV6-5 to TRBJ1-1; no clear D. This receptor was obtained from a woman younger than 35 in good health. Here the CDR3 DNA reads TGTGCCAGCAGTTACTCGACGGGGACTGAAGCTTTCTTT. This encodes CASSYSTGTEAFF.